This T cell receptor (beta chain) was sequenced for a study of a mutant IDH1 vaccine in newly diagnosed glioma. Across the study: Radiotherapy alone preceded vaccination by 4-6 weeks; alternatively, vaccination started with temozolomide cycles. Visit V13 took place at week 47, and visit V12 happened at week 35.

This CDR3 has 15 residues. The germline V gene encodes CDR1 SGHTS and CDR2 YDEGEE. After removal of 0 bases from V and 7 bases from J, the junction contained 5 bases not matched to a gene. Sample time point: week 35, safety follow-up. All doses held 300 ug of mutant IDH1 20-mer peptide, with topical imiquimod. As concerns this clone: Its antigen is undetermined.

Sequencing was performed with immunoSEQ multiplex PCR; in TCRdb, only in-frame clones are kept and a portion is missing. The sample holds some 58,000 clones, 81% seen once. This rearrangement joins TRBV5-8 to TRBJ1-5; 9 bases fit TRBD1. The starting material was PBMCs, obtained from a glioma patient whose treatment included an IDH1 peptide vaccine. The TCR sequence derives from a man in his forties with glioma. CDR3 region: CASSLGDRDGQPQHF. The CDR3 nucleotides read TGTGCCAGCAGCTTGGGGGACAGGGACGGGCAGCCCCAGCATTTT. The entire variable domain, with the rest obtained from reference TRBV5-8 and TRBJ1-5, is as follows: EAGVTQSPTHLIKTRGQQATLRCSPISGHTSVYWYQQALGLGLQFLLWYDEGEERNRGNFPPRFSGRQFPNYSSELNVNALELEDSALYLCASSLGDRDGQPQHFGDGTRLSIL.